What follows are 21 T cell receptor beta chains derived from one specimen sequenced in a study of coeliac disease. The repertoire was sequenced with immunoSEQ multiplex PCR; TCRdb's copy has only in-frame clones and lacks some. Of fewer than 2,500 clones in the sample, under 80% were seen once. Sequencing was performed on lamina propria lymphocytes from the gut. These receptors originate from a woman between 45 and 65 years old with celiac disease on a gluten-free diet.

The V call is TRBV9, the J call TRBJ2-7; 9 positions match TRBD1. Trimming removed 4 bases from V and 6 bases from J; junction bases left unmatched: 11. CDR3 length: 15 residues. The germline V gene has CDR1 SGDLS and CDR2 YYNGEE. The CDR3 DNA reads as TGTGCCAGCAGCAAAGGGACAGGGAGTCGCTGCGAGCAGTACTTC. Its translation is CASSKGTGSRCEQYF.

The rearrangement links TRBV6-1 to TRBJ1-2; possibly TRBD1 for D (6 bases). Germline CDR1 MNHNS, CDR2 SASEGT. V dropped 6 bases and J dropped 1 base, with 9 bases sitting between them. The CDR3 length is 13 residues. The CDR3 bases are TGTGCCAGCAGACAGGGTTATAACTATGGCTACACCTTC. It codes for CASRQGYNYGYTF.

Only one count was recorded for this clone. The J gene is TRBJ2-7, the V gene TRBV7-8, with D unresolved. The germline V gene encodes CDR1 SGHVS and CDR2 FQNEAQ. The CDR3 spans 11 residues. Trimming removed 5 bases from V and 4 bases from J, with 6 bases in between. CDR3 residues: CASSPGYEQYF. DNA for the CDR3: TGTGCCAGCAGCCCCGGGTACGAGCAGTACTTC.

The chain uses TRBV11-3 and TRBJ2-1, with TRBD2 matching 10 bases. The CDR3 totals 16 residues. Trimming took 5 bases from V and 9 from J; bases not matched to a gene: 13. Germline CDR1 reads SGHNT; CDR2 reads YENEEA. CDR3 protein: CASSVPAGGPGSEQFF. CDR3 in DNA: TGTGCCAGCAGCGTTCCAGCGGGGGGGCCAGGGAGTGAGCAGTTCTTC.

The chain has TRBV18 and TRBJ2-2; the match to TRBD1 covers 7 bases. CDR1 is KGHSH and CDR2 is LQKENI in the germline V gene. V lost 5 bases to trimming and J lost 5 bases; unmatched junction nucleotides: 8. The CDR3 is 15 amino acids. This CDR3 is CASSTLQGRTGELFF. The CDR3 DNA follows: TGTGCCAGCTCAACTCTACAGGGGAGAACCGGGGAGCTGTTTTTT.

The chain has TRBV5-1 and TRBJ2-5; 7 bases fit TRBD1. V trimming: 4 bases; J trimming: 1 base; junction bases outside the gene matches: 1. CDR1 and CDR2 from the germline V gene are SGHRS and YFSETQ. The CDR3 totals 13 residues. The CDR3 protein is CASSRDSQETQYF. CDR3 nucleotides: TGCGCCAGCAGCAGGGACAGCCAAGAGACCCAGTACTTC.

In its sample, this clone was seen a few times. The V gene is TRBV7-9, the J gene TRBJ1-2; 11 bases are a match to TRBD1. Trimming took 0 bases from V and 3 from J; bases not matched to a gene: 6. Germline V gene data show CDR1 as SEHNR and CDR2 as FQNEAQ (reference sequence). The CDR3 has 17 amino acids. The CDR3 DNA is TGTGCCAGCAGCTTAGCTTTGGGGACAGGGGGTGACTATGGCTACACCTTC. This encodes CASSLALGTGGDYGYTF. Looking up the rest from reference TRBV7-9 and TRBJ1-2 gives the full variable domain: DTGVSQNPRHKITKRGQNVTFRCDPISEHNRLYWYRQTLGQGPEFLTYFQNEAQLEKSRLLSDRFSAERPKGSFSTLEIQRTEQGDSAMYLCASSLALGTGGDYGYTFGSGTRLTVV.

The chain couples TRBV7-2 to TRBJ2-3; possible D gene TRBD2, 5 bases. Deletions cut 5 bases from V and 6 bases from J, with 12 bases between. The CDR3 consists of 13 residues. The germline gives CDR1 SGHTA, CDR2 FQGNSA. The CDR3 DNA reads TGTGCCAGCAGCCTCCTAAGGAGGGATACGCAGTATTTT. Translating gives CASSLLRRDTQYF.

In this sample, this clone turned up a few times. For the CDR3, the DNA is TGTGCCAGCAGCTTACGAGAAGCCTACGAGCAGTACTTC. Protein product: CASSLREAYEQYF. The V and J genes are TRBV7-9 and TRBJ2-7; D uncertain. V lost 2 bases and J 2 bases, leaving 7 bases between the germline ends. From germline, CDR1 is SEHNR and CDR2 FQNEAQ (reference sequence). This CDR3 has 13 residues.

This clone was seen more than once but under ten times. V usage is TRBV30 and J usage is TRBJ1-2; 7 nucleotides align to TRBD1. With V trimmed by 1 base and J by 8 bases, 4 bases remained unmatched. CDR1 GTSNPN and CDR2 SVGIG come from the germline V gene (reference sequence). The CDR3 is 12 amino acids. The CDR3 region is CAWSEGAHGYTF. The DNA of the CDR3 is TGTGCCTGGAGTGAGGGGGCTCACGGCTACACCTTC. The entire variable domain, with the rest obtained from reference TRBV30 and TRBJ1-2, is as follows: SQTIHQWPATLVQPVGSPLSLECTVEGTSNPNLYWYRQAAGRGLQLLFYSVGIGQISSEVPQNLSASRPQDRQFILSSKKLLLSDSGFYLCAWSEGAHGYTFGSGTRLTVV.

The V call is TRBV7-2, the J call TRBJ1-2; weak D call: TRBD1 (6 bases). The CDR3 length is 14 residues. Deletions cut 5 bases from V and 6 bases from J, with 16 bases between. Germline loops: CDR1 SGHTA, CDR2 FQGNSA. The CDR3 protein is CASSLQGQGHGYTF. The CDR3, as DNA: TGTGCCAGCAGCCTCCAGGGGCAGGGGCATGGCTACACCTTC.

The chain is built from TRBV2 and TRBJ2-1; D is perhaps TRBD2 (6 bases). The CDR3 is made up of 15 amino acids. The germline V gene has CDR1 SNHLY and CDR2 FYNNEI. With 8 bases removed from V and 6 bases from J, the gap between germline ends came to 20 bases. The CDR3, as DNA: TGTGCCAGCCTGGGGGGTCTGGACGACTTCAATGAGCAGTTCTTC. Translated, it gives CASLGGLDDFNEQFF.

The genes are TRBV19 and TRBJ1-1, with D tentatively TRBD1 (6 bases). The CDR3 runs to 16 residues. Trimming removed 6 bases at V and 0 bases at J, with 17 bases between. Per germline, CDR1 LNHDA and CDR2 SQIVND (reference sequence). CDR3 DNA sequence: TGTGCCAGTAGCAGTCGGGGGGGCCAGTTGAACACTGAAGCTTTCTTT. It yields the protein CASSSRGGQLNTEAFF. Full variable domain (missing parts from reference TRBV19 and TRBJ1-1): DGGITQSPKYLFRKEGQNVTLSCEQNLNHDAMYWYRQDPGQGLRLIYYSQIVNDFQKGDIAEGYSVSREKKESFPLTVTSAQKNPTAFYLCASSSRGGQLNTEAFFGQGTRLTVV.

The chain has TRBV11-3 and TRBJ2-3; 11 bases are shared with TRBD1. This CDR3 has 17 amino acids. Trimming cost V 2 bases and J 1 base; bases outside gene matches: 5. CDR1 and CDR2 from the germline V gene are SGHNT and YENEEA. The CDR3: CASSLSGQGAGTDTQYF. Here the CDR3 DNA reads TGTGCCAGCAGCTTATCCGGACAGGGGGCTGGCACAGATACGCAGTATTTT.

The chain carries TRBV7-2 and TRBJ1-4; D perhaps matches TRBD1 (6 bases). V was cut by 3 bases and J by 8 bases, with 10 bases left in between. The CDR3 extends over 13 amino acids. The V gene's germline CDR1 is SGHTA and CDR2 FQGNSA. The CDR3 bases are TGTGCCAGCAGCTTTGGACAGTCAGAAAAACTGTTTTTT. This gives the protein CASSFGQSEKLFF.

The chain joins TRBV7-3 to TRBJ1-3, with 9 positions matching TRBD1. The CDR3 length is 22 residues. V dropped 2 bases and J dropped 4; count of bases not matched to a gene: 24. CDR1 is SGHTA and CDR2 is FQGTGA in the germline V gene. The CDR3 nucleotides read TGTGCCAGCAGCTTACCGCACGGACCGGGACAGGGTAACCACACGGGGGGAAACACCATATATTTT. Amino acid sequence: CASSLPHGPGQGNHTGGNTIYF.

This clone was detected once. The chain employs TRBV15 and TRBJ2-7; maybe TRBD1 (6 bases). The CDR3 runs 13 residues. Per germline, CDR1 LNHNV and CDR2 YYDKDF (reference sequence). The V end was cut by 1 base, the J end by 7 bases, with 11 bases between. The CDR3 DNA reads TGTGCCACCAGCAGAGGGTCAGGGGAAGAGCAGTACTTC. It yields the protein CATSRGSGEEQYF.

J is TRBJ1-1 and V is TRBV18; 7 nucleotides match TRBD1. CDR1 is KGHSH and CDR2 is LQKENI in the germline V gene. V gave up 4 bases and J gave up 3 bases; unmatched junction bases: 2. The CDR3 consists of 13 residues. The CDR3 coding sequence is TGTGCCAGCTCACTAGGACAGGACACTGAAGCTTTCTTT. Translated, it gives CASSLGQDTEAFF.

This chain links TRBV11-2 with TRBJ2-2, with a tentative D call TRBD1 (6 bases). Trimming took 6 bases from V and 3 from J, leaving 14 bases between them. CDR3 size: 15 residues. Germline-derived CDR1 and CDR2 are SGHAT and FQNNGV. This chain's CDR3 is CASRLTGIDTGELFF. DNA for the CDR3: TGTGCCAGCAGACTTACAGGGATTGACACCGGGGAGCTGTTTTTT.

The rearrangement uses TRBV21-1 and TRBJ1-5. TRBV21-1 counts as a pseudogene. This CDR3 is 17 amino acids long. The CDR3, as DNA: TGTGCCAGCAGGCGGAATATGCTACATTGGCATCATCAGCCCCAGCATTTT. This sequence encodes CASRRNMLHWHHQPQHF.

V and J are TRBV7-9 and TRBJ1-1; 7 nucleotides agree with TRBD1. The CDR3 has 14 residues. Germline values: CDR1 SEHNR, CDR2 FQNEAQ (reference sequence). The junction had 5 bases not matched to a gene; V was cut back by 5 bases and J by 2 bases. The CDR3 sequence: CASSLGQSNTEAFF. Written as DNA, the CDR3 is TGTGCCAGCAGCCTGGGACAGTCTAACACTGAAGCTTTCTTT.